The following is a T cell receptor beta chain sequence with its context. The antigen is undetermined. Attachment of unique molecular identifiers to individual cDNA molecules was performed. A single record per CDR3 protein comes from TCRdb applying MiXCR to the 5' RACE reads. The top ten hold 4.2% of the sample, which has tens of thousands of distinct CDR3 sequences, around 14% seen once. The CDR3 is 16 amino acids. V lost 7 bases and J 2 bases, leaving 21 bases between the germline ends. CDR1 and CDR2 (germline): SGHDT, YYEEEE. This specimen belongs to a study of early T cells in non-severe SARS-CoV-2 infection. General study results and limits: The study's VDJdb matching favored anti-spike CD8 responses and missed private and CD4 specificities.

The origin of this receptor is an adult who was a healthcare worker with PCR-confirmed SARS-CoV-2 infection or an uninfected control (not recorded which). J is TRBJ2-5 and V is TRBV5-6, with D perhaps given as TRBD1 or TRBD2 (6 bases each). The specimen sequenced was whole blood. The CDR3: CASFFQSGGRQETQYF. CDR3 nucleotide sequence: TGTGCCAGCTTCTTTCAATCCGGGGGCCGTCAAGAGACCCAGTACTTC.